Listed below are T cell receptor beta chains from one sample, sequenced in a study of cytomegalovirus exposure and HLA in healthy donors. Only in-frame clones appear in the TCRdb table, and some are missing; sequencing was by immunoSEQ multiplex PCR. There are 170,000 or so clones in the sample; under 85% occur only once, and around 4.9% lies in the top ten. Sequenced sample: PBMCs. These receptors originate from a man aged 18 to 30 in good health and CMV-seronegative. CDR3s include the opening cysteine and the closing phenylalanine or tryptophan. The D gene is left open where the match is weak. Clone size is given for some rows only: seen once, a few or many times, or a class if the clone is expanded.

d_call: NA
j_call: TRBJ1-5
v_call: TRBV27
clone_size: once
cdr3_aa: CASSFRGQPQHF
cdr3_nt: TGTGCCAGCAGTTTTCGGGGGCAGCCCCAGCATTTT

d_call: NA
j_call: TRBJ1-4
v_call: TRBV2
clone_size: NA
cdr3_aa: CASITGIGEKLFF
cdr3_nt: TGTGCCAGCATTACAGGGATTGGAGAAAAACTGTTTTTT

d_call: NA
j_call: TRBJ2-7
v_call: TRBV4-2
clone_size: NA
cdr3_aa: CASSQERGGAQYF
cdr3_nt: TGTGCCAGCAGCCAAGAAAGGGGGGGAGCGCAGTACTTC

d_call: TRBD1
j_call: TRBJ2-7
v_call: TRBV11-3
clone_size: NA
cdr3_aa: CASSRQGASSYEQYF
cdr3_nt: TGTGCCAGCAGCCGACAGGGGGCTTCATCCTACGAGCAGTACTTC

d_call: NA
j_call: TRBJ1-1
v_call: TRBV19
clone_size: NA
cdr3_aa: CASRPRGPTEAFF
cdr3_nt: TGTGCCAGTAGGCCGCGGGGGCCCACTGAAGCTTTCTTT

d_call: NA
j_call: TRBJ1-5
v_call: TRBV6-1
clone_size: NA
cdr3_aa: CASSGQNQPQHF
cdr3_nt: TGTGCCAGCAGTGGACAGAATCAGCCCCAGCATTTT

d_call: NA
j_call: TRBJ1-6
v_call: TRBV5-1
clone_size: NA
cdr3_aa: CASSSSQGYNSPLHF
cdr3_nt: TGCGCCAGCAGCTCGTCACAGGGCTATAATTCACCCCTCCACTTT

d_call: TRBD2
j_call: TRBJ2-3
v_call: TRBV7-6
clone_size: NA
cdr3_aa: CASSEREYADTQYF
cdr3_nt: TGTGCCAGCAGCGAGCGGGAGTACGCAGATACGCAGTATTTT

d_call: TRBD2
j_call: TRBJ2-1
v_call: TRBV6-5
clone_size: NA
cdr3_aa: CASQPGLASYNEQFF
cdr3_nt: TGTGCCAGTCAACCGGGACTAGCGAGCTACAATGAGCAGTTCTTC

d_call: TRBD1
j_call: TRBJ2-5
v_call: TRBV7-8
clone_size: NA
cdr3_aa: CASSLSTRQGFETQYF
cdr3_nt: TGTGCCAGCAGCTTATCTACGAGACAGGGCTTCGAGACCCAGTACTTC

d_call: NA
j_call: TRBJ1-4
v_call: TRBV6-6
clone_size: NA
cdr3_aa: CASSFIRGEKLFF
cdr3_nt: TGTGCCAGCAGTTTTATCCGGGGAGAAAAACTGTTTTTT

d_call: TRBD1
j_call: TRBJ2-2
v_call: TRBV7-9
clone_size: NA
cdr3_aa: CASSLRPPGQGVSGELFF
cdr3_nt: TGTGCCAGCAGCCTTCGGCCTCCGGGACAGGGGGTCTCCGGGGAGCTGTTTTTT

d_call: NA
j_call: TRBJ2-5
v_call: TRBV7-9
clone_size: NA
cdr3_aa: CASSPETYEETQYF
cdr3_nt: TGTGCCAGCAGCCCTGAGACATACGAAGAGACCCAGTACTTC

d_call: NA
j_call: TRBJ2-3
v_call: TRBV14
clone_size: NA
cdr3_aa: CASSQRAGATDTQYF
cdr3_nt: TGTGCCAGCAGCCAACGGGCGGGGGCTACAGATACGCAGTATTTT

d_call: TRBD2
j_call: TRBJ2-1
v_call: TRBV7-9
clone_size: NA
cdr3_aa: CASSLDWREGPEQFF
cdr3_nt: TGTGCCAGCAGCTTAGATTGGCGGGAGGGCCCTGAGCAGTTCTTC

d_call: NA
j_call: TRBJ1-4
v_call: TRBV28
clone_size: NA
cdr3_aa: CASSPRRRNPPRKLFF
cdr3_nt: TGTGCCAGCAGTCCCCGAAGGAGAAATCCGCCGCGAAAACTGTTTTTT

d_call: TRBD1
j_call: TRBJ2-7
v_call: TRBV6-1
clone_size: NA
cdr3_aa: CASSEWRDRDAEQYF
cdr3_nt: TGTGCCAGCAGTGAATGGAGGGACAGGGATGCCGAGCAGTACTTC

d_call: TRBD2
j_call: TRBJ2-2
v_call: TRBV19
clone_size: NA
cdr3_aa: CATEWTSGLTGELFF
cdr3_nt: TGTGCCACCGAATGGACTAGCGGGTTGACCGGGGAGCTGTTTTTT

d_call: NA
j_call: TRBJ2-4
v_call: TRBV6-5
clone_size: NA
cdr3_aa: CASSYSAGANIQYF
cdr3_nt: TGTGCCAGCAGTTACTCGGCAGGGGCAAACATTCAGTACTTC

d_call: NA
j_call: TRBJ1-6
v_call: TRBV5-6
clone_size: NA
cdr3_aa: CASKDRLNSPLHF
cdr3_nt: TGTGCCAGCAAAGACAGACTCAATTCACCCCTCCACTTT

d_call: TRBD1
j_call: TRBJ1-5
v_call: TRBV30
clone_size: once
cdr3_aa: CAWSPGTGGDQPQHF
cdr3_nt: TGTGCCTGGAGTCCCGGGACAGGGGGTGATCAGCCCCAGCATTTT

d_call: NA
j_call: TRBJ2-7
v_call: TRBV6-1
clone_size: NA
cdr3_aa: CASSRVREQYF
cdr3_nt: TGTGCCAGCAGCAGGGTTAGGGAGCAGTACTTC

d_call: NA
j_call: TRBJ2-3
v_call: TRBV7-3
clone_size: NA
cdr3_aa: CASSSGVSSRDTQYF
cdr3_nt: TGTGCCAGCAGCTCAGGGGTGAGCAGTAGAGATACGCAGTATTTT

d_call: TRBD1
j_call: TRBJ1-5
v_call: TRBV28
clone_size: NA
cdr3_aa: CASSLDRVKHF
cdr3_nt: TGTGCCAGCAGTTTGGACAGGGTTAAGCATTTT

d_call: NA
j_call: TRBJ2-7
v_call: TRBV7-8
clone_size: NA
cdr3_aa: CASSSGWLYF
cdr3_nt: TGTGCCAGCAGCTCAGGGTGGTTGTACTTC

d_call: NA
j_call: TRBJ2-7
v_call: TRBV7-2
clone_size: NA
cdr3_aa: CASSLAPGANYEQYF
cdr3_nt: TGTGCCAGCAGCTTAGCTCCAGGGGCGAATTACGAGCAGTACTTC

d_call: TRBD2
j_call: TRBJ2-1
v_call: TRBV7-9
clone_size: NA
cdr3_aa: CASSRGGLAGDFNEQFF
cdr3_nt: TGTGCCAGCAGTAGAGGGGGACTAGCGGGAGACTTTAATGAGCAGTTCTTC

d_call: NA
j_call: TRBJ2-6
v_call: TRBV6-1
clone_size: few
cdr3_aa: CASSELDFGANVLTF
cdr3_nt: TGTGCCAGCAGTGAATTAGACTTTGGGGCCAACGTCCTGACTTTC